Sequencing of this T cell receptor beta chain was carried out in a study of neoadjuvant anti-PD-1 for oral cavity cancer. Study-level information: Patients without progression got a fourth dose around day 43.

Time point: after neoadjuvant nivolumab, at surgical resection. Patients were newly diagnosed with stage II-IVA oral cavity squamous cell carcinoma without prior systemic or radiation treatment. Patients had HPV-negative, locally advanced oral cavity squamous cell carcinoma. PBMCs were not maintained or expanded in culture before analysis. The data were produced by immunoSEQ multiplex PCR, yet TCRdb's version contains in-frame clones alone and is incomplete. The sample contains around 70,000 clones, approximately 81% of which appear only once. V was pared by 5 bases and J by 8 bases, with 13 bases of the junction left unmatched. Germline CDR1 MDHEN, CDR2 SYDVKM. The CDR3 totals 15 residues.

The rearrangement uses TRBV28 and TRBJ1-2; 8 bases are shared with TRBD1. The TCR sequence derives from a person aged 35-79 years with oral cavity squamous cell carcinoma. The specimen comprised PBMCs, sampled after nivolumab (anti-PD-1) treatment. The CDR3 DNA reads TGTGCCAGCAGTCGCGTGGACAGGGCGATTCAGGGCTACACCTTC. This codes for CASSRVDRAIQGYTF.